These 5 T cell receptor beta chains were sequenced from one sample in a study of regulatory T cells in long-lasting Graves disease (dated by TCRdb to the early 2020s). The label giving this sample's time point can be read as: persistent/refractory GD, antithyroid drugs over 5 years with positive TRAb. For both TCR sequencing and RNA sequencing, RNA was extracted from PBMCs using TRIzol. The library was obtained by multiplex PCR. Sequencing used an Illumina HiSeq 4000. CDR3 regions were amplified by Arm-PCR with iRepertoire HTBI primers to construct TCR beta libraries. Starting from the raw public reads, TCRdb applied fastp trimming at Q25, assembled clones with MiXCR and retained in-frame beta chains. All rows with the same CDR3 protein become a single entry with the most common DNA and genes. A total of fewer than 450,000 distinct CDR3 sequences appear in this sample, less than 25% of them only once. Around 20% of the sample belongs to the ten largest clones.

The source material was peripheral blood mononuclear cells (PBMCs), sampled when the disease was refractory, from a patient treated with antithyroid drugs. The receptors originated from a female donor with Graves disease.

This clonotype has just a few counts. The chain combines TRBV27 with TRBJ1-1, with no clear D. V lost 5 bases and J 0 bases, leaving 13 bases between the germline ends. This CDR3 comprises 15 residues. The germline gives CDR1 MNHEY, CDR2 SMNVEV (reference sequence). The CDR3 DNA reads as TGTGCCAGCAGTCCGGGCGGAGGCATGAACACTGAAGCTTTCTTT. It specifies CASSPGGGMNTEAFF.

CDR3 in amino acids: CASSHGLAGGLEQYF. CDR3 coding DNA: TGTGCCAGCAGCCACGGACTAGCGGGAGGGCTCGAGCAGTACTTC. The V and J genes are TRBV11-1 and TRBJ2-7, with 15 bases lining up with TRBD2. The CDR3 sequence is 15 residues long. Germline V gene sequence: CDR1 SGHAT, CDR2 FQDESV (reference sequence). Unmatched junction bases numbered 5, after V lost 5 bases and J lost 6 bases.

This clonotype was observed many times. The V and J genes are TRBV28 and TRBJ2-7; 10 bases are a match to TRBD2. Germline CDR1 reads MDHEN; CDR2 reads SYDVKM. Trimming took 8 bases from V and 6 from J; bases not matched to a gene: 13. This CDR3 has 15 amino acids. For the CDR3, the DNA is TGTGCCAGCGTTGGGTTAGCGGGAGGCAAATCCGAGCAGTACTTC. This codes for CASVGLAGGKSEQYF.

There are many counts of this clonotype. The V gene is TRBV11-2, the J gene TRBJ2-4, with D perhaps being TRBD1 or TRBD2 (5 bases each). CDR1 is SGHAT and CDR2 is FQNNGV in the germline V gene. Trimming removed 3 bases from V and 8 bases from J, with 11 bases in between. The CDR3 has 13 amino acids. The CDR3 region has the DNA TGTGCCAGCAGCTTGGGGGTGGGGGACATTCAGTACTTC. This codes for CASSLGVGDIQYF.

The V and J genes are TRBV19 and TRBJ2-7; a weak D match, TRBD1 (6 bases). The CDR3 has 15 amino acids. The V and J ends lost 5 bases and 6 bases respectively, with 20 bases between them. The germline gives CDR1 LNHDA, CDR2 SQIVND (reference sequence). DNA for the CDR3: TGTGCCAGTAGTCTGAGGACAGTCTACATGACCGAGCAGTACTTC. Its protein is CASSLRTVYMTEQYF.